This entry concerns a single TCR beta chain. Its cognate antigen is unknown. Assay used: immunoSEQ multiplex PCR; TCRdb lists only in-frame clones, some missing. The sample lists 60,000 to 90,000 clones, under 95% seen once, with 0.3% to 0.4% in the top ten. The data were taken from a study of OX40 agonist ivuxolimab in advanced cancers. Study-level results: Low levels of normalized T-cell clonal expansion also appeared in some nonresponders. Clonal expansion from baseline to week 6 occurred in both CD4+ and CD8+ T cells.

The V gene lost 7 bases and the J gene lost 4 bases, with 11 bases spanning the gap. The V gene's germline CDR1 is MNHEY and CDR2 SVGAGI. This CDR3 has 13 residues. The rearrangement joins TRBV6-5 to TRBJ1-5; D not certain. This TCR was recovered from an adult with an advanced solid tumor such as melanoma, head and neck, liver or kidney cancer. The specimen was CD4+ or CD8+ T cells sorted from blood, collected in a trial of the OX40 agonist ivuxolimab. The CDR3 DNA reads TGTGCCAGCACGCCGGGGTTAAATCAGCCCCAGCATTTT. It translates to CASTPGLNQPQHF.